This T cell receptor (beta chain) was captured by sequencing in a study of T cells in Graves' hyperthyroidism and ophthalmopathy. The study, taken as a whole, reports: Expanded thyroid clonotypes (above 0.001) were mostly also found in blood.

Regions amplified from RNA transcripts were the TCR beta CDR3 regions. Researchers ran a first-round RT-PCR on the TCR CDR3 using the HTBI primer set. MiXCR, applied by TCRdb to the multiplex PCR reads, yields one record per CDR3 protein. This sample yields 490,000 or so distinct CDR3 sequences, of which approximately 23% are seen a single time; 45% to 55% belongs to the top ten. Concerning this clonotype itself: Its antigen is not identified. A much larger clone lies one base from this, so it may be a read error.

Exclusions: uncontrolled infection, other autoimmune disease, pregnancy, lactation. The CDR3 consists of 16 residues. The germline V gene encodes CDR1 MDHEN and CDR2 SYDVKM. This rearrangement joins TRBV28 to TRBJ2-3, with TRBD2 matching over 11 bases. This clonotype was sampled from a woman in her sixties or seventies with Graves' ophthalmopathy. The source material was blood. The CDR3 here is CASSSPGTSGTDAQYF. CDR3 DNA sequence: TGTGCCAGCAGTTCACCTGGGACTAGCGGCACAGATGCGCAGTATTTT.